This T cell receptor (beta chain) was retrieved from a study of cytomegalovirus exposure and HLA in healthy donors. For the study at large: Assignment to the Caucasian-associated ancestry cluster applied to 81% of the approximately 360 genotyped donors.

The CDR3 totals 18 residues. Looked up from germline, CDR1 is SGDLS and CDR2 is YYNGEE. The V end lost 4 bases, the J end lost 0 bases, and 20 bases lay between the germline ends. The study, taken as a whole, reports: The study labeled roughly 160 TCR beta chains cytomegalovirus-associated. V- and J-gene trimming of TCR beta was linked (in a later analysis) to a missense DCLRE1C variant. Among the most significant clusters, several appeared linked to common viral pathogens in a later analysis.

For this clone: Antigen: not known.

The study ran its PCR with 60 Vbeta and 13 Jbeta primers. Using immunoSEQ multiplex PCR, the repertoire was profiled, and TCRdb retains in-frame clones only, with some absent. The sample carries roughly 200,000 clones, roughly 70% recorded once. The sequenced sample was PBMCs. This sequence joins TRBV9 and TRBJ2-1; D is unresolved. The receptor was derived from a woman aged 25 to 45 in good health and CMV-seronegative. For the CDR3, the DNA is TGTGCCAGCAGCTTACGGCCCCGATCGGAGAGCTCCTACAATGAGCAGTTCTTC. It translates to CASSLRPRSESSYNEQFF.